Below are 27 T cell receptor beta chains sequenced from a single sample in a study of blood T cell repertoires in COVID-19. Measured with immunoSEQ multiplex PCR; TCRdb has only the in-frame clones, and not every one. Of about 71,000 clones listed, around 91% are singletons. Sequencing was carried out using peripheral blood. These receptors were collected from a man in his forties or fifties with acute or convalescent COVID-19.

Comment on this clone: The same CDR3 also results from other DNA sequences found in this sample. The J gene is TRBJ1-2, the V gene TRBV7-2; 7 bases are a match to TRBD1. This CDR3 spans 13 amino acids. With 4 bases clipped from V and 3 bases from J, the junction kept 2 bases outside the gene matches. Germline lookup yields CDR1 SGHTA and CDR2 FQGNSA. In nucleotides, the CDR3 is TGTGCCAGCAGCTCGGGACAGTACTATGGCTACACCTTC. This encodes CASSSGQYYGYTF.

The V gene is TRBV4-3, the J gene TRBJ1-1; TRBD1 might be the D (6 bases). This CDR3 spans 14 amino acids. Trimming removed 2 bases from V and 1 base from J, with 8 bases in between. Germline CDR1 reads LGHNA; CDR2 reads YSLEER. CDR3: CASSQLTGNTEAFF. DNA for the CDR3: TGCGCCAGCAGCCAACTGACAGGGAACACTGAAGCTTTCTTT.

The V call is TRBV5-1, the J call TRBJ2-5, with 11 bases lining up with TRBD2. The CDR3 consists of 19 residues. Trimming cost V 7 bases and J 3 bases; bases outside gene matches: 20. The germline V gene encodes CDR1 SGHRS and CDR2 YFSETQ. In nucleotides, the CDR3 is TGCGCCAGCGGAACCGCAGGGGCCTACGCACTAGCGGGAGAAGAGACCCAGTACTTC. This encodes CASGTAGAYALAGEETQYF.

V usage is TRBV6-5 and J usage is TRBJ1-5; TRBD1 matches at 7 bases. CDR1 is MNHEY and CDR2 is SVGAGI in the germline V gene. After removal of 5 bases from V and 6 bases from J, the junction contained 10 bases not matched to a gene. The CDR3 is made up of 15 amino acids. The CDR3 sequence is CASSRDRQGGQPQHF. CDR3 DNA: TGTGCCAGCAGTAGAGACCGACAGGGCGGTCAGCCCCAGCATTTT.

In its sample, this clone was seen once. The chain links TRBV7-9 to TRBJ1-1; D may be TRBD1 (5 bases). V lost 4 bases and J 0 bases, leaving 12 bases between the germline ends. Germline V CDR1 and CDR2: SEHNR, FQNEAQ (reference sequence). The CDR3 loop spans 15 amino acids. The CDR3 spells CASSSGETLNTEAFF. The DNA for the CDR3 is TGTGCCAGCAGCTCGGGGGAAACCTTGAACACTGAAGCTTTCTTT. Full variable domain (remainder filled in from reference TRBV7-9 and TRBJ1-1): DTGVSQNPRHKITKRGQNVTFRCDPISEHNRLYWYRQTLGQGPEFLTYFQNEAQLEKSRLLSDRFSAERPKGSFSTLEIQRTEQGDSAMYLCASSSGETLNTEAFFGQGTRLTVV.

The chain is built from TRBV19 and TRBJ2-3, with a weak D call TRBD2 (5 bases). The CDR3 spans 9 residues. The germline CDR1 and CDR2 sequences are LNHDA and SQIVND (reference sequence). Deletions cut 10 bases from V and 13 bases from J, with 12 bases between. The CDR3 sequence: CATLGSEYF. In DNA, the CDR3 is TGTGCCACCCTAGGTAGCGAGTATTTT.

This chain uses TRBV6-2 or TRBV6-3 with TRBJ2-7, with D possibly being TRBD2 (6 bases). Trimming pared 3 bases from V and 9 bases from J, leaving 30 bases between. CDR1 is MNHEY, CDR2 SVGEGT, per germline. CDR3 length: 18 amino acids. In nucleotides, the CDR3 is TGTGCCAGCAGTTATCATTACGGCGGGACCTCGAAAACTGGGGGGCAGTACGTC. It is translated as CASSYHYGGTSKTGGQYV.

The sample holds one count of this clone. The J gene is TRBJ1-6, the V gene TRBV6-5; the D gene is possibly TRBD1 (6 bases). The germline V gene encodes CDR1 MNHEY and CDR2 SVGAGI. Trimming left V 2 bases short and J 7 bases short, with 15 bases between. The CDR3 extends over 16 amino acids. For the CDR3, the DNA is TGTGCCAGCAGTTACGCCCCGGGACAATTGAATTCACCCCTCCACTTT. Protein: CASSYAPGQLNSPLHF.

The gene calls are TRBV19 and TRBJ2-1; no clear D gene. From germline, CDR1 is LNHDA and CDR2 SQIVND (reference sequence). CDR3 size: 16 residues. Trimming removed 8 bases at V and 4 bases at J, with 21 bases between. The CDR3 nucleotides read TGTGCCAGTCGATCGGTAGTTAGTAATCTTTACAATGAGCAGTTCTTC. It specifies CASRSVVSNLYNEQFF.

The gene calls are TRBV29-1 and TRBJ1-1; TRBD1 matches 10 bases. CDR1 is SQVTM, CDR2 ANQGSEA, per germline. This CDR3 has 14 amino acids. V shed 7 bases and J 1 base; nucleotides not matched to a gene: 6. Written as DNA, the CDR3 is TGCAGCGCTCGACAGGGGGCTGGGAACACTGAAGCTTTCTTT. Its protein is CSARQGAGNTEAFF.

This clone was recorded once. V is TRBV28 and J is TRBJ1-6; possibly TRBD1 for D (6 bases). CDR3 length: 18 amino acids. CDR1 MDHEN and CDR2 SYDVKM come from the germline V gene. Trimming pared 5 bases from V and 6 bases from J, leaving 23 bases between. CDR3 loop: CASSPTEGDRTANSPLHF. The DNA of the CDR3 is TGTGCCAGCAGTCCGACAGAGGGCGACAGGACCGCTAATTCACCCCTCCACTTT. The variable domain in full, with the rest retrieved from reference TRBV28 and TRBJ1-6, is DVKVTQSSRYLVKRTGEKVFLECVQDMDHENMFWYRQDPGLGLRLIYFSYDVKMKEKGDIPEGYSVSREKKERFSLILESASTNQTSMYLCASSPTEGDRTANSPLHFGNGTRLTVT.

V gene TRBV19 combines with J gene TRBJ2-1; 14 bases agree with TRBD2. CDR1 LNHDA and CDR2 SQIVND come from the germline V gene (reference sequence). The CDR3 runs 17 residues. Unmatched junction bases numbered 8, after V lost 3 bases and J lost 7 bases. The CDR3: CASSIGGLAGVRNEQFF. CDR3 coding DNA: TGTGCCAGTAGTATTGGGGGACTAGCGGGAGTACGAAATGAGCAGTTCTTC.

This chain links TRBV7-2 with TRBJ2-5; D is unclear. The V end was cut by 3 bases, the J end by 7 bases, with 12 bases between. The CDR3 is 13 residues long. CDR1 SGHTA and CDR2 FQGNSA come from the germline V gene. CDR3 protein: CASSFGRSGTQYF. In DNA form, the CDR3 reads TGTGCCAGCAGCTTCGGTAGAAGTGGGACCCAGTACTTC.

This rearrangement joins TRBV3-1 (or the pseudogene TRBV3-2) to TRBJ2-1, with TRBD2 matching 11 bases. V shed 2 bases and J 8 bases; nucleotides not matched to a gene: 8. Germline CDR1 is LGHDT and CDR2 is YNNKEL (reference sequence). This CDR3 spans 16 amino acids. CDR3 residues: CASSQQIAGGPHEQFF. CDR3 coding DNA: TGTGCCAGCAGCCAACAGATAGCGGGAGGGCCCCATGAGCAGTTCTTC.

The V and J genes are TRBV24-1 and TRBJ1-6; D uncertain. The CDR3 is made up of 13 amino acids. The germline CDR1 and CDR2 sequences are KGHDR and SFDVKD. V lost 7 bases, J lost 6 bases, and 9 bases lay in between. In DNA, the CDR3 is TGTGCCACCAGGGGCAGCAGTAATTCACCCCTCCACTTT. It is translated as CATRGSSNSPLHF.

V gene TRBV19 combines with J gene TRBJ2-7; the match to TRBD1 covers 10 bases. The length of the CDR3 is 13 residues. Germline V gene data show CDR1 as LNHDA and CDR2 as SQIVND (reference sequence). V shed 11 bases and J 3 bases; nucleotides not matched to a gene: 7. CDR3 bases: TGTGCCTCCTCCGGGACAGGGGTCTACGAGCAGTACTTC. Translating it yields CASSGTGVYEQYF. Together with reference TRBV19 and TRBJ2-7, the CDR3 gives the full variable domain: DGGITQSPKYLFRKEGQNVTLSCEQNLNHDAMYWYRQDPGQGLRLIYYSQIVNDFQKGDIAEGYSVSREKKESFPLTVTSAQKNPTAFYLCASSGTGVYEQYFGPGTRLTVT.

The chain is built from TRBV4-3 and TRBJ1-4; no definite D call. The CDR3 contains 12 residues. Germline V lookup: CDR1 LGHNA, CDR2 YSLEER. V dropped 4 bases and J dropped 6 bases, with 6 bases sitting between them. The CDR3 DNA sequence: TGCGCCAGCAGCCTCCGTTATGAAAAACTGTTTTTT. Its translation: CASSLRYEKLFF.

This clone is a singleton in its sample. This chain joins TRBV19 and TRBJ1-4, with D possibly being TRBD1 (6 bases). The germline V and J ends were trimmed by 7 bases and 2 bases, with 23 bases remaining between them. The germline gives CDR1 LNHDA, CDR2 SQIVND (reference sequence). The CDR3 has 18 amino acids. CDR3: CASIRTTGYGGTNEKLFF. The CDR3 bases are TGTGCCAGTATACGAACAACAGGGTATGGCGGGACTAATGAAAAACTGTTTTTT.

The rearrangement uses TRBV5-4 and TRBJ1-1; weak D call: TRBD1 (5 bases). Germline CDR1 and CDR2: SGHNT and YYREEE (reference sequence). This CDR3 spans 13 amino acids. With 5 bases removed from V and 4 bases from J, the gap between germline ends came to 12 bases. The CDR3 bases are TGTGCCAGCAGACCGGGGGAGGGCACTGAAGCTTTCTTT. It specifies CASRPGEGTEAFF.

This clone has only a few counts. The chain's CDR3 is CASSPQGALSTYEQYF. The CDR3, as DNA: TGTGCCAGCAGCCCACAGGGGGCCCTAAGTACCTACGAGCAGTACTTC. V usage is TRBV3-1 (or the pseudogene TRBV3-2) and J usage is TRBJ2-7, with 9 positions matching TRBD1. This CDR3 has 16 amino acids. V lost 4 bases, J lost 2 bases, and 9 bases stayed unmatched. The germline gives CDR1 LGHDT, CDR2 YNNKEL (reference sequence).

The gene calls are TRBV7-9 and TRBJ2-1; 9 bases line up with TRBD2. Germline CDR1 and CDR2: SEHNR and FQNEAQ (reference sequence). This CDR3 spans 15 amino acids. Trimming cost V 5 bases and J 6 bases; bases outside gene matches: 8. The DNA of the CDR3 is TGTGCCAGCAGCCCCGGGACTAGCAGGGCCAATGAGCAGTTCTTC. This translates into CASSPGTSRANEQFF.

The chain carries TRBV18 and TRBJ2-7; a possible D gene is TRBD1 (6 bases). V was pared by 2 bases and J by 3 bases, with 11 bases between. This CDR3 is built from 14 residues. The germline CDR1 and CDR2 sequences are KGHSH and LQKENI. CDR3 sequence: CASSPRQEYYEQYF. The CDR3 region has the DNA TGTGCCAGCTCACCAAGACAGGAGTACTACGAGCAGTACTTC.

The gene calls are TRBV25-1 and TRBJ2-7, with TRBD1 matching over 10 bases. V gave up 6 bases and J gave up 2 bases; unmatched junction bases: 1. Germline assignment: CDR1 MGHDK and CDR2 SYGVNS. This CDR3 comprises 13 residues. Here the CDR3 DNA reads TGTGCCAGCAGAGGACAGGGGGCCTACGAGCAGTACGTC. Translation gives CASRGQGAYEQYV.

The rearrangement links TRBV4-1 to TRBJ1-2; TRBD1 aligns across 7 bases. V shed 1 base, J shed 0 bases, and the junction held 5 bases outside the gene matches. This CDR3 spans 16 amino acids. Germline V gives CDR1 MGHRA, CDR2 YSYEKL. The CDR3 loop reads CASSQVLQGANYGYTF. Here the CDR3 DNA reads TGCGCCAGCAGCCAAGTTCTGCAGGGGGCTAACTATGGCTACACCTTC.

The rearrangement joins TRBV7-9 to TRBJ1-2; TRBD1 matches 10 bases. The CDR3 sequence is 13 residues long. Germline V CDR1 and CDR2: SEHNR, FQNEAQ (reference sequence). The trim removed 3 bases at V and 8 bases at J, leaving 3 bases unmatched. CDR3: CASSLTGGRGYTF. The CDR3 DNA sequence: TGTGCCAGCAGCTTGACAGGGGGCCGAGGCTACACCTTC.

The chain uses TRBV10-3 and TRBJ2-3; 9 nucleotides agree with TRBD2. The CDR3 loop spans 17 amino acids. Germline trimming cut 2 bases from V and 3 bases from J; bases unmatched to any gene: 9. Germline V gene lookup returns CDR1 ENHRY and CDR2 SYGVKD. CDR3 in DNA: TGTGCCATCAGTGAGAACTTAGCGGGAGAAGGGACAGATACGCAGTATTTT. This gives the protein CAISENLAGEGTDTQYF.

CDR3 bases: TGTGCCAGCAGCTTTCAGGGCAATGAGCAGTTCTTC. Translation gives CASSFQGNEQFF. This sequence joins TRBV7-6 and TRBJ2-1, with a possible D match to TRBD1 (5 bases). Germline CDR1 SGHVS, CDR2 FNYEAQ. Between the trimmed V and J ends, which lost 3 bases and 6 bases, there was a span of 6 bases. The CDR3 contains 12 residues.